The present T cell receptor (beta chain) was sequenced within a study of blood T cell repertoires in COVID-19. J lost 8 bases, V lost 2 bases, and 1 base had no gene match. Per the germline V gene, CDR1 is SGHRS and CDR2 is YFSETQ. The CDR3 covers 12 residues. In the source study's methods: Estimates of nucleated cell counts were drawn from the amplification of reference gene primers. Clones were sequenced by immunoSEQ multiplex PCR, and TCRdb holds only the in-frame ones, with some missing. D and trimming were read from the DNA, whereas the V and J calls and clone size are those reported in that table. Altogether under 70,000 clones are present, 75% to 95% being singletons, with the ten largest covering around an eighth.

This chain connects TRBV5-1 to TRBJ2-1, with 7 positions matching TRBD2. The TCR comes from a human donor with active COVID-19. The donor label of this sample is uncertain. The sequencing sample was made of peripheral blood. The CDR3 spells CASSFTSDEQFF. Written as DNA, the CDR3 is TGCGCCAGCAGCTTTACTAGCGATGAGCAGTTCTTC.